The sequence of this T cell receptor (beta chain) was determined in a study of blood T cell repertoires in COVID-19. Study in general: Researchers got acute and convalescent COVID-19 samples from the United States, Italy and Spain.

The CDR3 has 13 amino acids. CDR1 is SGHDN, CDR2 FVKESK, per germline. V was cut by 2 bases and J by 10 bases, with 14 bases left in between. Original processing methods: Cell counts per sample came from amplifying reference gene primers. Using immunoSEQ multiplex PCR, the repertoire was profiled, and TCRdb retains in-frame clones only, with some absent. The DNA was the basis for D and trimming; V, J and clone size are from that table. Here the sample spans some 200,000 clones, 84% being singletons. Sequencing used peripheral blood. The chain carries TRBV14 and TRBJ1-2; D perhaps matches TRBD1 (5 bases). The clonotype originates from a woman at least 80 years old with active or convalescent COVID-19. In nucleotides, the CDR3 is TGTGCCAGCAGCCAATCCGGGGGGGGAATCTACACCTTC. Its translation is CASSQSGGGIYTF.